This T cell receptor (beta chain) derives from a study of T cell changes during pregnancy in multiple sclerosis. The protocol was immunoSEQ multiplex PCR, while the TCRdb copy is restricted to in-frame clones and leaves out a portion. The data show around 88,000 clones, with 85% to 95% seen just once and over 2% held by the top ten. The junction had 10 bases not matched to a gene; V was cut back by 7 bases and J by 8 bases. Germline V gene sequence: CDR1 MNHEY, CDR2 SMNVEV (reference sequence). There are 14 residues in the CDR3. The chain combines TRBV27 with TRBJ2-1; 8 bases fit TRBD1. The sequencing used peripheral blood, collected in the first trimester of pregnancy. The source of this sequence is a female donor with multiple sclerosis, enrolled in a pregnancy study. The CDR3 loop reads CASTVIQGADEQFF. The CDR3 nucleotides read TGTGCCAGCACGGTAATCCAGGGGGCGGATGAGCAGTTCTTC.